These 26 T cell receptor beta chains came from one sample sequenced in a study of OX40 agonist ivuxolimab in advanced cancers. Library creation used the immunoSEQ multiplex PCR assay. As stored in TCRdb, this immuneACCESS dataset retains in-frame rearrangements with V and J assigned. A fraction of the clones does not appear; measured against another copy, unresolved V genes explain less than half of the discrepancy, and the remainder lacks a known reason. Counted in this sample were more than 70,000 clones; around nine tenths of them appeared once. Approximately 3% of the sample lies in the top ten. Specimen: CD4+ or CD8+ T cells sorted from blood, collected in a trial of the OX40 agonist ivuxolimab. The receptors were sampled from an adult with an advanced solid tumor such as melanoma, head and neck, liver or kidney cancer.

The chain recombines TRBV4-1 with TRBJ1-4, with TRBD1 as a possible D gene (5 bases). The CDR3 contains 14 residues. V lost 3 bases to trimming and J lost 8 bases, with 13 bases between them. Per the germline V gene, CDR1 is MGHRA and CDR2 is YSYEKL. This CDR3 is CASSQRVGEEKLFF. The CDR3 DNA sequence: TGCGCCAGCAGCCAGAGGGTAGGGGAAGAAAAACTGTTTTTT.

The chain links TRBV7-8 to TRBJ1-4, with 7 nucleotides matching TRBD1. The junction had 18 bases not matched to a gene; V was cut back by 6 bases and J by 8 bases. The CDR3 has 17 residues. Germline lookup yields CDR1 SGHVS and CDR2 FQNEAQ. Here the CDR3 reads CASRSGAEQGREEKLFF. The CDR3 bases are TGTGCCAGCAGGTCCGGGGCCGAACAGGGGCGAGAAGAAAAACTGTTTTTT.

V usage is TRBV11-2 and J usage is TRBJ2-5, with D possibly called TRBD1 or TRBD2 (5 bases each). Trimming removed 0 bases from V and 7 bases from J, with 9 bases in between. Per the germline V gene, CDR1 is SGHAT and CDR2 is FQNNGV. This CDR3 spans 13 amino acids. CDR3 in DNA: TGTGCCAGCAGCTTAGAAGGGGCGGGGACCCAGTACTTC. This gives the protein CASSLEGAGTQYF.

The rearrangement links TRBV25-1 to TRBJ1-2; no clear D. Germline-derived CDR1 and CDR2 are MGHDK and SYGVNS. V dropped 2 bases and J dropped 7 bases, with 14 bases sitting between them. This CDR3 has 14 residues. CDR3 residues: CASSEPGNPGGYTF. CDR3 coding DNA: TGTGCCAGCAGTGAACCGGGAAACCCGGGTGGCTACACCTTC.

This chain links TRBV18 with TRBJ1-5; no clear D gene. Trimming removed 4 bases from V and 4 bases from J, with 5 bases in between. CDR3 size: 12 residues. CDR1 and CDR2 from the germline V gene are KGHSH and LQKENI. CDR3 amino acids: CASSRVNQPQHF. The CDR3 DNA reads TGTGCCAGCTCACGAGTTAATCAGCCCCAGCATTTT.

The genes are TRBV6-6 and TRBJ2-2; D unclear. The CDR3 has 15 residues. The germline gives CDR1 MNHNY, CDR2 SVGAGI (reference sequence). V shed 8 bases and J shed 3 bases, with 16 bases lying between them. Written as DNA, the CDR3 is TGTGCCAGCTTCTCCCCGACAAAACACACCGGGGAGCTGTTTTTT. Translation: CASFSPTKHTGELFF.

This chain joins TRBV6-5 and TRBJ1-5; unclear D gene. Trimming took off 6 bases at V and 0 bases at J, with 12 bases between the two ends. This CDR3 is built from 15 residues. Germline assignment: CDR1 MNHEY and CDR2 SVGAGI. CDR3 sequence (DNA): TGTGCCAGCAGCTCGGGATTTCATAGCAATCAGCCCCAGCATTTT. This codes for CASSSGFHSNQPQHF.

Only one count was recorded for this clone. The chain combines TRBV28 with TRBJ1-4, with a possible D match to TRBD1 (6 bases). The CDR3 runs to 13 residues. Germline CDR1 MDHEN, CDR2 SYDVKM. V dropped 6 bases and J dropped 3 bases, with 8 bases sitting between them. CDR3 protein: CASSRGSNEKLFF. DNA of the CDR3: TGTGCCAGCAGCAGGGGATCTAATGAAAAACTGTTTTTT.

The chain employs TRBV11-2 and TRBJ1-2; no clear D gene. This CDR3 is built from 14 residues. Germline CDR1 and CDR2: SGHAT and FQNNGV. V lost 1 base and J lost 4, with 10 bases in between. The CDR3 protein is CASSLGGRVYGYTF. CDR3 bases: TGTGCCAGCAGCTTAGGAGGACGGGTCTATGGCTACACCTTC.

V and J are TRBV2 and TRBJ2-5; D is unclear. This CDR3 region has 15 residues. V was pared by 2 bases and J by 0 bases, with 10 bases between. Looked up from germline, CDR1 is SNHLY and CDR2 is FYNNEI. The CDR3: CASSENRGDQETQYF. In DNA form, the CDR3 reads TGTGCCAGCAGTGAAAACAGAGGAGACCAAGAGACCCAGTACTTC. Full variable domain (remainder filled in from reference TRBV2 and TRBJ2-5): EPEVTQTPSHQVTQMGQEVILRCVPISNHLYFYWYRQILGQKVEFLVSFYNNEISEKSEIFDDQFSVERPDGSNFTLKIRSTKLEDSAMYFCASSENRGDQETQYFGPGTRLLVL.

This chain links TRBV28 with TRBJ2-7; unclear D gene. Germline lookup yields CDR1 MDHEN and CDR2 SYDVKM. CDR3 length: 14 amino acids. Trimming took 5 bases from V and 0 from J, leaving 11 bases between them. CDR3 amino acids: CASSNTLSSYEQYF. The CDR3 DNA sequence: TGTGCCAGCAGTAACACGTTGAGCTCCTACGAGCAGTACTTC.

The chain combines TRBV6-5 with TRBJ2-7; 8 bases fit TRBD2. The CDR3 contains 15 residues. V was clipped by 2 bases and J by 7 bases; unmatched bases: 10. Germline V gene lookup returns CDR1 MNHEY and CDR2 SVGAGI. The CDR3 nucleotides read TGTGCCAGCAGTTACCGACGGGGGGGCGCGGGAGAGCAGTACTTC. Its translation is CASSYRRGGAGEQYF.

The DNA for the CDR3 is TGTGCCAGCAGCCCACATAGCGGGGGGGACACCGGGGAGCTGTTTTTT. Amino acids: CASSPHSGGDTGELFF. The rearrangement uses TRBV9 and TRBJ2-2; 11 nucleotides agree with TRBD2. Germline V lookup: CDR1 SGDLS, CDR2 YYNGEE. The CDR3 totals 16 residues. V was clipped by 4 bases and J by 3 bases; unmatched bases: 5.

The chain has TRBV5-5 and TRBJ2-3; D may match TRBD1 or TRBD2 (6 bases each). Per the germline V gene, CDR1 is SGHKS and CDR2 is YYEKEE (reference sequence). V shed 5 bases and J shed 4 bases, with 32 bases lying between them. This CDR3 region has 20 residues. The CDR3 loop is CASRDGRTGGHLGEADTQYF. In DNA form, the CDR3 reads TGTGCCAGCAGGGACGGACGGACTGGGGGCCACCTAGGGGAGGCAGATACGCAGTATTTT.

Turning to this clone: The sample carries other DNA sequences with the same CDR3. The chain carries TRBV7-9 and TRBJ1-1; D unclear. Germline CDR1 SEHNR, CDR2 FQNEAQ (reference sequence). The CDR3 has 15 amino acids. Trimming removed 1 base at V and 0 bases at J, with 9 bases between. The CDR3 DNA is TGTGCCAGCAGCTTAGACGGGGATTTGAACACTGAAGCTTTCTTT. Translation gives CASSLDGDLNTEAFF.

This chain uses TRBV27 with TRBJ2-7, with TRBD2 as a possible D gene (6 bases). Trimming took off 5 bases at V and 7 bases at J, with 24 bases between the two ends. This CDR3 has 16 amino acids. Germline assignment: CDR1 MNHEY and CDR2 SMNVEV (reference sequence). CDR3 loop: CASSTKPGLRLGEQYF. DNA for the CDR3: TGTGCCAGCAGTACCAAACCGGGACTTCGATTGGGTGAGCAGTACTTC.

Comments on this clone: At one end the junction does not follow the germline gene, possibly because of a read error. The identical CDR3 is also encoded by other nucleotide sequences in the sample. The gene calls are TRBV10-3 and TRBJ2-7; D is perhaps TRBD2 (6 bases). The germline gives CDR1 ENHRY, CDR2 SYGVKD. CDR3 length equals 14 residues. CDR3 residues: CAISDRGREVVGNF. CDR3 DNA sequence: TGTGCCATCAGTGATCGGGGCAGGGAGGTGGTCGGGAATTTC.

The rearrangement joins TRBV4-2 to TRBJ2-3; D is unclear. The germline V gene has CDR1 LGHNA and CDR2 YNFKEQ. Trimming took 0 bases from V and 2 from J, leaving 9 bases between them. The CDR3 consists of 15 residues. CDR3 nucleotide sequence: TGTGCCAGCAGCCAAGAATGGCAGACCACAGATACGCAGTATTTT. It specifies CASSQEWQTTDTQYF.

This chain links TRBV10-3 with TRBJ1-3; 12 bases agree with TRBD1. Germline assignment: CDR1 ENHRY and CDR2 SYGVKD. The J segment lost 5 bases and the V segment lost 8 bases, leaving 7 bases of the junction unmatched. The CDR3 is made up of 15 amino acids. CDR3 loop: CAIGPGQGARNTIYF. For the CDR3, the DNA is TGTGCCATCGGACCGGGACAGGGGGCTAGAAACACCATATATTTT.

The chain couples TRBV25-1 to TRBJ1-2; D is perhaps TRBD1 (5 bases). The CDR3 runs to 12 residues. V lost 8 bases, J lost 4 bases, and 11 bases lay in between. The germline CDR1 and CDR2 sequences are MGHDK and SYGVNS. CDR3 sequence reads: CASRDAAYGYTF. The CDR3 nucleotides are TGTGCCAGCCGGGACGCCGCCTATGGCTACACCTTC.

V and J are TRBV6-6 and TRBJ1-5; D call uncertain. Germline CDR1 MNHNY, CDR2 SVGAGI (reference sequence). The V and J ends lost 7 bases and 0 bases respectively, with 16 bases between them. This CDR3 has 16 residues. CDR3 protein: CASTQQVAPSNQPQHF. DNA of the CDR3: TGTGCCAGCACCCAGCAGGTGGCACCTAGCAATCAGCCCCAGCATTTT.

V and J are TRBV11-2 and TRBJ2-3, with a possible D match to TRBD2 (5 bases). V gave up 0 bases and J gave up 4 bases, with 8 bases separating them. Germline CDR1 is SGHAT and CDR2 is FQNNGV. The CDR3 has 14 residues. Here the CDR3 reads CASSLDPGSDTQYF. The DNA of the CDR3 is TGTGCCAGCAGCTTAGACCCGGGGTCAGATACGCAGTATTTT.

This clone appeared once. This chain links TRBV5-6 with TRBJ1-3; D uncertain. CDR1 and CDR2 (germline): SGHDT, YYEEEE. The V gene lost 6 bases and the J gene lost 0 bases, with 16 bases spanning the gap. This CDR3 region has 16 residues. CDR3 sequence: CASTRGKFSSGNTIYF. DNA for the CDR3: TGTGCCAGCACCCGGGGAAAGTTCAGCTCTGGAAACACCATATATTTT.

J is TRBJ2-3 and V is TRBV7-6, with D uncertain. The CDR3 has 15 residues. Per germline, CDR1 SGHVS and CDR2 FNYEAQ. The V end lost 1 base, the J end lost 5 bases, and 13 bases lay between the germline ends. The CDR3 sequence: CASSLGVIPGDTQYF. CDR3 DNA: TGTGCCAGCAGCTTAGGTGTGATCCCCGGAGATACGCAGTATTTT.

The genes are TRBV5-5 and TRBJ2-7; D may match TRBD1 or TRBD2 (6 bases each). The CDR3 is 14 residues long. Trimming removed 5 bases at V and 1 base at J, with 13 bases between. The germline gives CDR1 SGHKS, CDR2 YYEKEE (reference sequence). The DNA for the CDR3 is TGTGCCAGCAGGGAGGGGGGACATTCCTACGAGCAGTACTTC. It encodes CASREGGHSYEQYF.

The chain joins TRBV5-1 to TRBJ1-2; the D gene is possibly TRBD1 (6 bases). This CDR3 is built from 17 residues. Between the trimmed V and J ends, which lost 2 bases and 4 bases, there was a span of 21 bases. Germline V gives CDR1 SGHRS, CDR2 YFSETQ. In nucleotides, the CDR3 is TGCGCCAGCAGCTTACTTAGACAGGCAGGAGGTGGCTATGGCTACACCTTC. Its translation: CASSLLRQAGGGYGYTF.